The entry that follows covers one TCR beta chain sequence. These data originate in a study of control samples from healthy donors and cancer patients. Produced via immunoSEQ multiplex PCR; TCRdb's table is partial and in-frame only. The sample has 70,000 or so clones, over 75% seen once; the top ten hold around 30%. The CDR3 sequence is 11 residues long. Trimming removed 5 bases at V and 5 bases at J, with 6 bases between. Sequencing used blood. J is TRBJ1-2 and V is TRBV12-3 or TRBV12-4; perhaps TRBD1 as D (6 bases). The sequence was collected from a man between 50 and 59 years old in good health. The CDR3 loop is CASSGQYGYTF. Here the CDR3 DNA reads TGTGCCAGCAGTGGACAGTATGGCTACACCTTC.